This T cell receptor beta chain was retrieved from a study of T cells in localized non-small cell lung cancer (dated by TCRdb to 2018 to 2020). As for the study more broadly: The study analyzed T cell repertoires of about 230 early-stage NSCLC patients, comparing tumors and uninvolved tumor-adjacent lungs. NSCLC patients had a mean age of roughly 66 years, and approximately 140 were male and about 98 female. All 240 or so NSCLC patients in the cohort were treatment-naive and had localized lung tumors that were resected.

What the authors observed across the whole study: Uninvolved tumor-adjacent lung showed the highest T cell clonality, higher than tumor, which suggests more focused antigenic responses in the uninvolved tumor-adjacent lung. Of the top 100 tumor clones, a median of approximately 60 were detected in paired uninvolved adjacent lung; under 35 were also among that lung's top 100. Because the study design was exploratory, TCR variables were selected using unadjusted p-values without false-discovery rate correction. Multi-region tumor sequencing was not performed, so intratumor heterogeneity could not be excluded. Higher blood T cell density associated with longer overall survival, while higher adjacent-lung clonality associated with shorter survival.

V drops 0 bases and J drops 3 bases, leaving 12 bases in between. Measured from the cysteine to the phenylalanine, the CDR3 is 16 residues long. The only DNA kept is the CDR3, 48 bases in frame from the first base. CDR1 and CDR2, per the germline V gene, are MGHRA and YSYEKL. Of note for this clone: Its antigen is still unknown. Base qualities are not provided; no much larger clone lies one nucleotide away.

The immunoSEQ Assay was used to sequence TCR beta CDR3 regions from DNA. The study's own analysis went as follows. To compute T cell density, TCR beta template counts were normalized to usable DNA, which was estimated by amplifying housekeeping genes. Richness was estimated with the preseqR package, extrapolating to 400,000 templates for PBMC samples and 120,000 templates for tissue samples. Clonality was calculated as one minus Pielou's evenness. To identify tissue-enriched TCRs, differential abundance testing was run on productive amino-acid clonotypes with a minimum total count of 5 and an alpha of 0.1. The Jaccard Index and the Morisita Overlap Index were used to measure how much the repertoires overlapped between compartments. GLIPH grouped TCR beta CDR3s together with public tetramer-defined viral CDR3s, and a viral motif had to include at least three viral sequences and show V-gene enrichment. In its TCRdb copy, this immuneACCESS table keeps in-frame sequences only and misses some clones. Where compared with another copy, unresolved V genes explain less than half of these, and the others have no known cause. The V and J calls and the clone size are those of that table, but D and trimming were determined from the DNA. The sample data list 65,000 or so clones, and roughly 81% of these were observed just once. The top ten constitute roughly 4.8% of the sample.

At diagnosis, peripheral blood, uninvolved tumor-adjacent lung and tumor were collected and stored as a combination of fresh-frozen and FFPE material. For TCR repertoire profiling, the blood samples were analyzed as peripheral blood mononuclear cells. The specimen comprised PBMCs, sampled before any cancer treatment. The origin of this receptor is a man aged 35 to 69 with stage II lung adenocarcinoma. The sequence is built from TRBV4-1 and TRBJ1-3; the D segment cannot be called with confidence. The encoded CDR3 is CASSQDDWVDGNTIYF. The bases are TGCGCCAGCAGCCAAGATGATTGGGTCGATGGAAACACCATATATTTT.